The entry that follows covers one TCR beta chain sequence. This entry comes from a study of immune characterization of retroperitoneal liposarcoma. The CDR3 length is 14 residues. The germline V gene has CDR1 LGHNA and CDR2 YSLEER. J lost 6 bases, V lost 1 base, and 3 bases had no gene match. TCRdb used MiXCR to reprocess the PCR reads, holding one entry per CDR3 protein. The data contain around 2,600 distinct CDR3 sequences, less than 25% of them singletons. This sequence originates from a male donor with retroperitoneal liposarcoma. The source material was tumor tissue. The V call is TRBV4-3, the J call TRBJ2-1; 7 bases line up with TRBD1. The CDR3 protein is CASSQVRQGNEQFF. Here the CDR3 DNA reads TGCGCCAGCAGCCAAGTACGACAGGGCAATGAGCAGTTCTTC.